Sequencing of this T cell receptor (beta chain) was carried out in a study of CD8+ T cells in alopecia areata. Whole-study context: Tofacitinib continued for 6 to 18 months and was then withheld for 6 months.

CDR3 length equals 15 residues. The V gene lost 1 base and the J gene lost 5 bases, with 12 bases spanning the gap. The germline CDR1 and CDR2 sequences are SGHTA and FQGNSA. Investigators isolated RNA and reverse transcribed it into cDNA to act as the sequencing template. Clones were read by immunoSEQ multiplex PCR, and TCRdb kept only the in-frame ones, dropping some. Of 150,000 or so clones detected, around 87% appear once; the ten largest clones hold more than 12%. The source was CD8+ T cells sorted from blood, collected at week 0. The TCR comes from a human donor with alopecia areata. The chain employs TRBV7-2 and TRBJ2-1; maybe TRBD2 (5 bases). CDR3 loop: CASSLVFRADNEQFF. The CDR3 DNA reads TGTGCCAGCAGCTTAGTCTTTCGAGCGGACAATGAGCAGTTCTTC. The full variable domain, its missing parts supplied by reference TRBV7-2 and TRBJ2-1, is GAGVSQSPSNKVTEKGKDVELRCDPISGHTALYWYRQSLGQGLEFLIYFQGNSAPDKSGLPSDRFSAERTGGSVSTLTIQRTQQEDSAVYLCASSLVFRADNEQFFGPGTRLTVL.